This T cell receptor beta chain was documented in a study of blood T cell repertoires in COVID-19. For the study at large: Nucleic acid was either cDNA or gDNA, and it came from T cells, B-cell-depleted T cells, or PBMCs.

V lost 9 bases to trimming and J lost 2 bases; unmatched junction nucleotides: 3. CDR3 length: 14 residues. Germline V gene lookup returns CDR1 KGHSH and CDR2 LQKENI. As handled by the study authors: Quantification of nucleated cells was approximated via reference gene primer amplification. Some clones are missing from TCRdb's copy, which holds only in-frame ones; the method was immunoSEQ multiplex PCR. The V and J calls and clone size are taken from that table; D and trimming were inferred from the DNA. The sample has around 92,000 clones, approximately 79% seen once. Enrollment of patients from Seattle took place during active infection, with longitudinal follow-up.

This sequence joins TRBV18 and TRBJ2-6, with 8 nucleotides matching TRBD1. The TCR originated in a man between 65 and 85 years old with COVID-19, enrolled during active disease. Sequencing used peripheral blood. CDR3 amino acids: CASRQGTGANVLTF. The CDR3 nucleotides read TGTGCCAGTAGACAGGGGACTGGGGCCAACGTCCTGACTTTC.